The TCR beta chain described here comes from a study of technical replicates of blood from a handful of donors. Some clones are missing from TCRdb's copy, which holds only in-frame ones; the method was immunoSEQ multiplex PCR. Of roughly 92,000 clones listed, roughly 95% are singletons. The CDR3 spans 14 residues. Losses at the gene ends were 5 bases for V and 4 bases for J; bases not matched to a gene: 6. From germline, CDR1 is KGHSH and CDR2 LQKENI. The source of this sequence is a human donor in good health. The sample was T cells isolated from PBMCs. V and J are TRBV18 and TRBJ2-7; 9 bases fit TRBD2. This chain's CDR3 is CASSNGLALYEQYF. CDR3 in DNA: TGTGCCAGCTCAAACGGACTAGCGCTTTACGAGCAGTACTTC.